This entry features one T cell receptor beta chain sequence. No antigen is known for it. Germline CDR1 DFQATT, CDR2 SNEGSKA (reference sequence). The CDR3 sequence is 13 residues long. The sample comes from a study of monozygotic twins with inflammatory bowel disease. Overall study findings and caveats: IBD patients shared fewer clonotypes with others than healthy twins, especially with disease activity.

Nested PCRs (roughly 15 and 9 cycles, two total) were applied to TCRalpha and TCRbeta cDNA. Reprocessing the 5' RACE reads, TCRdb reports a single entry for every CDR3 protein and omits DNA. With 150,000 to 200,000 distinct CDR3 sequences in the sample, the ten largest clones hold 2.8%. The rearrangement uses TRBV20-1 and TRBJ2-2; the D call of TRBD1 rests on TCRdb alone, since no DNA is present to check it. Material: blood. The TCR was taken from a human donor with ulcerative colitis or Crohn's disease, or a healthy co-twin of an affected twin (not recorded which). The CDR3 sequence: CSAREGGTGELFF.